Each of the 16 T cell receptor beta chains below was sequenced from the same sample in a study of blood T cell repertoires in COVID-19. Using immunoSEQ multiplex PCR, the repertoire was profiled, and TCRdb retains in-frame clones only, with some absent. The data contain about 39,000 clones, about four fifths of them singletons. Sequencing was performed on peripheral blood. These receptors originate from a man aged 65 to 85 with acute or convalescent COVID-19.

The chain uses TRBV6-2 or TRBV6-3 and TRBJ2-7; the match to TRBD1 covers 7 bases. The junction had 3 bases not matched to a gene; V was cut back by 4 bases and J by 3 bases. Germline assignment: CDR1 MNHEY and CDR2 SVGEGT. The CDR3 is 13 residues long. The CDR3 coding sequence is TGTGCCAGCAGTTCGGGACAGTACTACGAGCAGTACTTC. It specifies CASSSGQYYEQYF.

The chain carries TRBV7-6 and TRBJ2-3; 11 bases agree with TRBD2. Trimming at V came to 0 bases and at J to 5 bases, leaving 4 bases not matched to a gene. Germline-derived CDR1 and CDR2 are SGHVS and FNYEAQ. This CDR3 comprises 16 residues. CDR3: CASSLAAGLAGDTQYF. In nucleotides, the CDR3 is TGTGCCAGCAGCTTAGCAGCTGGACTAGCGGGAGATACGCAGTATTTT.

The chain has TRBV4-1 and TRBJ2-2; D perhaps matches TRBD2 (6 bases). Germline V lookup: CDR1 MGHRA, CDR2 YSYEKL. This CDR3 is built from 19 residues. V shed 0 bases and J shed 6 bases, with 23 bases lying between them. CDR3 DNA: TGCGCCAGCAGCCAAGAATTGTTTCCGGGACTGACGGCGGCCGGGGAGCTGTTTTTT. Translated: CASSQELFPGLTAAGELFF.

The chain employs TRBV28 and TRBJ2-1, with TRBD2 matching over 11 bases. Trimming took 4 bases from V and 4 from J; bases not matched to a gene: 6. Germline V CDR1 and CDR2: MDHEN, SYDVKM. The CDR3 sequence is 16 residues long. CDR3 sequence reads: CASSSSTSGGYNEQFF. The CDR3 coding sequence is TGTGCCAGCAGTTCCTCTACTAGCGGGGGTTACAATGAGCAGTTCTTC.

The genes are TRBV6-6 and TRBJ2-1; TRBD2 is a possible D gene (6 bases). CDR1 is MNHNY and CDR2 is SVGAGI in the germline V gene (reference sequence). V gave up 8 bases and J gave up 6 bases, with 17 bases separating them. This CDR3 has 14 residues. CDR3 residues: CASGGAFGFNEQFF. The CDR3 DNA is TGTGCCAGCGGAGGGGCGTTCGGATTCAATGAGCAGTTCTTC.

The CDR3 region is CASSSGTSVDTQYF. In nucleotides, the CDR3 is TGTGCCAGCAGTTCCGGGACTAGCGTGGATACGCAGTATTTT. The chain joins TRBV28 to TRBJ2-3; TRBD2 aligns across 10 bases. CDR3 length: 14 amino acids. CDR1 and CDR2 from the germline V gene are MDHEN and SYDVKM. Trimming at V came to 4 bases and at J to 6 bases, leaving 4 bases not matched to a gene.

This chain connects TRBV6-6 to TRBJ1-1; TRBD1 aligns across 7 bases. J was trimmed by 0 bases and V by 5 bases; bases with no gene match: 3. Germline CDR1 MNHNY, CDR2 SVGAGI (reference sequence). The CDR3 totals 14 residues. The CDR3 region has the DNA TGTGCCAGCAGTCGACAGGGTATGAACACTGAAGCTTTCTTT. This sequence encodes CASSRQGMNTEAFF.

This clone was seen just once. The chain carries TRBV28 and TRBJ1-5; D is unresolved. The length of the CDR3 is 14 residues. V gave up 2 bases and J gave up 9 bases, with 14 bases separating them. In germline, CDR1 is MDHEN, CDR2 SYDVKM. CDR3 residues: CASSLAAATWPQHF. CDR3 coding DNA: TGTGCCAGCAGTTTAGCGGCAGCTACGTGGCCCCAGCATTTT.

V is TRBV19 and J is TRBJ2-7; 10 bases are shared with TRBD2. This CDR3 spans 18 amino acids. Trimming cost V 2 bases and J 0 bases; bases outside gene matches: 10. CDR1 is LNHDA and CDR2 is SQIVND in the germline V gene (reference sequence). This chain's CDR3 is CASSIRPGTSASSYEQYF. For the CDR3, the DNA is TGTGCCAGTAGTATACGACCCGGGACTAGCGCGTCCTCCTACGAGCAGTACTTC. The variable domain in full, with the rest retrieved from reference TRBV19 and TRBJ2-7, is DGGITQSPKYLFRKEGQNVTLSCEQNLNHDAMYWYRQDPGQGLRLIYYSQIVNDFQKGDIAEGYSVSREKKESFPLTVTSAQKNPTAFYLCASSIRPGTSASSYEQYFGPGTRLTVT.

The rearrangement links TRBV28 to TRBJ1-1; no definite D call. Germline CDR1 reads MDHEN; CDR2 reads SYDVKM. This CDR3 spans 14 amino acids. Trimming pared 2 bases from V and 1 base from J, leaving 8 bases between. This CDR3 reads CASSLIEPNTEAFF. DNA for the CDR3: TGTGCCAGCAGTTTAATCGAGCCGAACACTGAAGCTTTCTTT.

Worth noting for this clone: One junction end disagrees with the germline gene, perhaps due to a read error. The rearrangement uses TRBV7-7 and TRBJ2-5; 7 bases are a match to TRBD2. Germline V CDR1 and CDR2: SSHAT, FNYEAQ (reference sequence). The CDR3 is 16 amino acids. DNA for the CDR3: TGTGCTAGCAGCCCAACCCTAGGAGGGGAGGGGAAGACCCAGTACTTC. The encoded protein is CASSPTLGGEGKTQYF.

The genes are TRBV6-2 or TRBV6-3 and TRBJ2-1; TRBD1 matches 9 bases. The CDR3 is made up of 18 amino acids. Germline CDR1 reads MNHEY; CDR2 reads SVGEGT. With V trimmed by 2 bases and J by 5 bases, 13 bases remained unmatched. CDR3 DNA sequence: TGTGCCAGCAGTTACGATTACTCCGGGACAGGGCTACACAATGAGCAGTTCTTC. Translated, it gives CASSYDYSGTGLHNEQFF.

The chain couples TRBV6-5 to TRBJ2-7; 7 bases align to TRBD2. Germline CDR1 reads MNHEY; CDR2 reads SVGAGI. This CDR3 region has 13 residues. Trimming took 5 bases from V and 4 from J; bases not matched to a gene: 5. The CDR3 nucleotides read TGTGCCAGCAGTACCCGGCGGGGGTACGAGCAGTACTTC. Translated: CASSTRRGYEQYF.

This clone was picked up a small number of times. The gene calls are TRBV3-1 (or the pseudogene TRBV3-2) and TRBJ2-1; TRBD2 agrees at 9 bases. Germline V lookup: CDR1 LGHDT, CDR2 YNNKEL (reference sequence). The CDR3 runs to 14 residues. Unmatched junction bases numbered 5, after V lost 6 bases and J lost 5 bases. The CDR3 DNA sequence: TGTGCCAGCAGGCTAGCGGGGCCGAACAATGAGCAGTTCTTC. Translated, it gives CASRLAGPNNEQFF.

The V call is TRBV29-1, the J call TRBJ2-7; 12 bases map to TRBD1. The CDR3 has 13 residues. The ends lost 6 bases at V and 5 bases at J; junction bases unmatched: 5. The germline gives CDR1 SQVTM, CDR2 ANQGSEA. Written as DNA, the CDR3 is TGCAGCGTCACCGGGACAGGGGGCAACGAGCAGTACTTC. Translating it yields CSVTGTGGNEQYF.

This rearrangement joins TRBV5-1 to TRBJ2-7; possible D gene TRBD1, 5 bases. The CDR3 sequence is 15 residues long. Trimming stripped 0 bases from V and 0 bases from J, with 10 bases between. CDR1 and CDR2 from the germline V gene are SGHRS and YFSETQ. The CDR3 DNA is TGCGCCAGCAGCTTGGCCGCAGGGCCCTCCTACGAGCAGTACTTC. Its translation: CASSLAAGPSYEQYF.